This is a list of T cell receptor beta chains from one sample in a study of blood T cell repertoires in COVID-19. Produced via immunoSEQ multiplex PCR; TCRdb's table is partial and in-frame only. Of over 25,000 clones in the sample, around 85% are singletons; the top ten hold 5.5% to 8.5%. Sequences were obtained from peripheral blood. All receptors derive from a man in his sixties with active COVID-19. The CDR3 runs from the conserved cysteine through the conserved F or W. The D gene is left open where the match is weak. Clone size appears in some rows only: once, few, many, or a class for an expanded clone.

TRBD2,NA,TRBJ2-1,13,TRBV30,TGTGCCCGAAGGACTAGCGGGAGTTATGAGCAGTTCTTC,CARRTSGSYEQFF
TRBD1,NA,TRBJ2-7,15,TRBV6-1,TGTGCCAGCAGTGAAGGGACAGGGGAACGAAGCAAGCAGTACTTC,CASSEGTGERSKQYF
NA,NA,TRBJ2-7,16,TRBV21-1,TGTGCCAGCAGCAAAAGTGCTAGCAGGAGTTCCTACGAGCAGTACTTC,CASSKSASRSSYEQYF
TRBD2,NA,TRBJ2-1,15,TRBV9,TGTGCCAGCAGCTCCTGGGGGGGAACCTACAATGAGCAGTTCTTC,CASSSWGGTYNEQFF
NA,few,TRBJ2-7,14,TRBV18,TGTGCCAGCTCACGGACAATCAGAGAGGACGAGCAGTACTTC,CASSRTIREDEQYF
NA,NA,TRBJ2-1,17,TRBV27,TGTGCCAGCAGTTGGGGGCCGGGTAGGGGGTTATACAATGAGCAGTTCTTC,CASSWGPGRGLYNEQFF
TRBD1,NA,TRBJ2-3,13,TRBV29-1,TGCAGCCTCATCCAGGGGGCAGGTGATACGCAGTATTTT,CSLIQGAGDTQYF
TRBD2,NA,TRBJ2-3,18,TRBV30,TGTGCCTGGAGTGCAGATAGCGGGAGGGGGATCTGGACAGATACGCAGTATTTT,CAWSADSGRGIWTDTQYF
TRBD2,NA,TRBJ2-3,18,TRBV24-1,TGTGCCACCAGTGACCCGGCGGGACTAGCGGGAGATCTAGATACGCAGTATTTT,CATSDPAGLAGDLDTQYF
TRBD2,few,TRBJ2-5,17,TRBV7-8,TGTGCCAGCAGCCCGCCCCGACTAGCGGATTATCAAGAGACCCAGTACTTC,CASSPPRLADYQETQYF
TRBD1,NA,TRBJ1-6,15,TRBV9,TGTGCCAGCAGCGTCAGGACAGGCAATAATTCACCCCTCCACTTT,CASSVRTGNNSPLHF
NA,NA,TRBJ2-5,12,TRBV9,TGTGCCAGCAGCGGGGAGACTCGGACCCAGTACTTC,CASSGETRTQYF
NA,NA,TRBJ2-7,12,TRBV2,TGTGCCAGCATCTCCACCCGGACTGCGCCGGACTTC,CASISTRTAPDF
NA,NA,TRBJ2-1,18,TRBV18,TGTGCCAGCTCACCAAGGAGGAGCCGACTGTACTCCTACAATGAGCAGTTCTTC,CASSPRRSRLYSYNEQFF
TRBD1,NA,TRBJ2-3,14,TRBV10-3,TGTGCCATCAGGGGGGACAGGGGCACAGATACGCAGTATTTT,CAIRGDRGTDTQYF
TRBD2,few,TRBJ2-7,15,TRBV7-8,TGTGCCAGCAGCTGGACTAGTGTGAACTCCTACGAGCAGTACTTC,CASSWTSVNSYEQYF
NA,NA,TRBJ2-5,13,TRBV20-1,TGCAGTGCTAGTTACTCCTATCAAGAGACCCAGTACTTC,CSASYSYQETQYF
NA,NA,TRBJ2-5,13,TRBV19,TGTGCCAGTGCTGGGGCCCGGGGGGAGACCCAGTACTTC,CASAGARGETQYF
NA,NA,TRBJ2-7,13,TRBV5-1,TGCGCCAGCAGCTCCGGACAGACGCCGCAGCAGTACTTC,CASSSGQTPQQYF
NA,NA,TRBJ2-1,16,TRBV5-5,TGTGCCAGCAGCTTGGTCTACCCGAGCTCCTACAATGAGCAGTTCTTC,CASSLVYPSSYNEQFF